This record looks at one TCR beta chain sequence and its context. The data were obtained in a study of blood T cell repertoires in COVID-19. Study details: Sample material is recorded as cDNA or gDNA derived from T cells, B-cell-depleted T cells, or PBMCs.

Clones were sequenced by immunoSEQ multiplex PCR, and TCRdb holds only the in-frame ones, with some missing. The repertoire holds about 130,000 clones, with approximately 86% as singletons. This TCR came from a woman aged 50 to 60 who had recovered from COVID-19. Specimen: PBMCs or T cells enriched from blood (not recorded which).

The CDR3: CASSQGLAGGETQYF. In nucleotides, the CDR3 is TGTGCCAGCAGCCAGGGACTAGCGGGCGGAGAGACCCAGTACTTC. V and J are TRBV7-2 and TRBJ2-5, with TRBD2 identical over 12 bases. This CDR3 is built from 15 residues. CDR1 and CDR2 (germline): SGHTA, FQGNSA. V was pared by 5 bases and J by 4 bases, with 5 bases of the junction left unmatched.